This T cell receptor (beta chain) was profiled in a study of neurological immune-mediated disorders. MiXCR was run by TCRdb on the 5' RACE reads, yielding one entry per CDR3 protein. The sample yields under 45,000 distinct CDR3 sequences, roughly 13% seen once. The CDR3 consists of 12 residues. Germline CDR1 and CDR2: DFQATT and SNEGSKA (reference sequence). The V and J ends lost 5 bases and 10 bases respectively, with 16 bases between them. V and J are TRBV20-1 and TRBJ2-3; the D call may be TRBD1 or TRBD2 (5 bases each). This receptor was identified in a female donor in good health. Input material: PBMCs. This chain's CDR3 is CSAEGADFSQYF. CDR3 bases: TGCAGTGCTGAAGGGGCGGACTTCTCGCAGTATTTT.